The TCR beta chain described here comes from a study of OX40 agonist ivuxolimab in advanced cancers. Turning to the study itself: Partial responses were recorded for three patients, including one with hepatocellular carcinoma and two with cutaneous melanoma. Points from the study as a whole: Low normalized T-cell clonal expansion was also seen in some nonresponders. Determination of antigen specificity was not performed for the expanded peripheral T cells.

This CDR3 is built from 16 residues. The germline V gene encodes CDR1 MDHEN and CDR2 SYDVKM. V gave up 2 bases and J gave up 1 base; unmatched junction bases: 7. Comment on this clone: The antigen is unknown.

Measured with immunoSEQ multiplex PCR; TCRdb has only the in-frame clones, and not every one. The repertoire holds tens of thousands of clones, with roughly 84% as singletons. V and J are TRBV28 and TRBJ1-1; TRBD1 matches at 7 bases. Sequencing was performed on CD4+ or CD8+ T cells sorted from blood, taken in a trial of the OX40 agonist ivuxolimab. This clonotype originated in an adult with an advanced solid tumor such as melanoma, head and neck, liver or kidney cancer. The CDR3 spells CASSLPHRGPNTEAFF. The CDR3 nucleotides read TGTGCCAGCAGTTTACCCCACAGGGGCCCGAACACTGAAGCTTTCTTT.